These 28 T cell receptor beta chains were sequenced from one sample in a study of PD-1 blockade in classical Hodgkin lymphoma. Time point described: newly diagnosed, previously untreated cHL patient sample. From thawed PBMCs, CD4+ T cells were purified using magnetic negative selection. Profiling relied on immunoSEQ multiplex PCR, and the TCRdb table lists in-frame clones only, not all of them. The sample has about 20,000 clones, about 91% seen once. Sequencing input: CD4+ T cells from blood. The receptors were gathered from a human donor with classical Hodgkin lymphoma.

This chain connects TRBV7-9 to TRBJ1-4, with unresolved D. The CDR3 has 15 amino acids. Germline V gives CDR1 SEHNR, CDR2 FQNEAQ (reference sequence). The ends were cut back, 3 bases at V and 5 bases at J, with 13 bases in the middle. The CDR3 region is CASSFPGGLNEKLFF. CDR3 coding DNA: TGTGCCAGCAGCTTCCCGGGAGGGCTAAATGAAAAACTGTTTTTT.

The chain combines TRBV29-1 with TRBJ1-4; D may be TRBD1 (5 bases). Germline CDR1 reads SQVTM; CDR2 reads ANQGSEA. CDR3 size: 10 residues. Trimming stripped 7 bases from V and 6 bases from J, with 6 bases between. The CDR3 sequence: CSGGDEKLFF. The DNA of the CDR3 is TGCAGCGGAGGGGATGAAAAACTGTTTTTT.

This rearrangement joins TRBV5-6 to TRBJ2-7; D is unclear. The germline V gene encodes CDR1 SGHDT and CDR2 YYEEEE. V shed 1 base and J shed 4 bases, with 9 bases lying between them. The CDR3 sequence is 13 residues long. The CDR3 spells CASSLRLVYEQYF. In DNA form, the CDR3 reads TGTGCCAGCAGCTTGCGTCTTGTATACGAGCAGTACTTC.

This rearrangement joins TRBV19 to TRBJ1-2; D unresolved. The germline V gene encodes CDR1 LNHDA and CDR2 SQIVND (reference sequence). Trimming pared 9 bases from V and 5 bases from J, leaving 13 bases between. This CDR3 contains 12 residues. CDR3 protein: CASLVGRYGYTF. The CDR3 bases are TGTGCCAGCCTGGTCGGGCGGTATGGCTACACCTTC. The whole variable domain, remainder taken from reference TRBV19 and TRBJ1-2, is DGGITQSPKYLFRKEGQNVTLSCEQNLNHDAMYWYRQDPGQGLRLIYYSQIVNDFQKGDIAEGYSVSREKKESFPLTVTSAQKNPTAFYLCASLVGRYGYTFGSGTRLTVV.

The count of this clone is one. This chain uses TRBV18 with TRBJ2-3; D not resolved. The V end was cut by 5 bases, the J end by 6 bases, with 12 bases between. Germline V CDR1 and CDR2: KGHSH, LQKENI. The CDR3 totals 13 residues. The CDR3 protein is CASSSDPLDTQYF. The CDR3 bases are TGTGCCAGCTCATCTGACCCGCTGGATACGCAGTATTTT.

The chain recombines TRBV29-1 with TRBJ2-5; D may match TRBD1 or TRBD2 (5 bases each). Trimming pared 5 bases from V and 5 bases from J, leaving 12 bases between. Germline V gene lookup returns CDR1 SQVTM and CDR2 ANQGSEA. The length of the CDR3 is 12 residues. This chain's CDR3 is CSVSGREETQYF. The CDR3 nucleotides are TGCAGCGTTTCGGGGCGCGAGGAGACCCAGTACTTC.

The genes are TRBV4-2 and TRBJ1-2; D is possibly TRBD1 (5 bases). Germline loops: CDR1 LGHNA, CDR2 YNFKEQ. This CDR3 contains 15 residues. V shed 0 bases and J shed 3 bases, with 11 bases lying between them. The CDR3 DNA reads as TGTGCCAGCAGCCAAGATCCCACAGGATACTATGGCTACACCTTC. As protein: CASSQDPTGYYGYTF.

The chain links TRBV7-3 to TRBJ2-3; TRBD1 might be the D (6 bases). The CDR3 consists of 14 residues. The V gene lost 3 bases and the J gene lost 9 bases, with 16 bases spanning the gap. The germline V gene has CDR1 SGHTA and CDR2 FQGTGA. CDR3 in amino acids: CASSLGPGQGTQYF. The DNA of the CDR3 is TGTGCCAGCAGCTTGGGCCCCGGTCAGGGGACGCAGTATTTT.

The rearrangement joins TRBV7-2 to TRBJ1-2; D gene ambiguous. This CDR3 has 13 residues. Germline loops: CDR1 SGHTA, CDR2 FQGNSA. V was cut by 1 base and J by 2 bases, with 5 bases left in between. The CDR3 loop is CASSLGENYGYTF. For the CDR3, the DNA is TGTGCCAGCAGCTTAGGGGAAAACTATGGCTACACCTTC. The full variable domain, completed using reference TRBV7-2 and TRBJ1-2, is GAGVSQSPSNKVTEKGKDVELRCDPISGHTALYWYRQSLGQGLEFLIYFQGNSAPDKSGLPSDRFSAERTGGSVSTLTIQRTQQEDSAVYLCASSLGENYGYTFGSGTRLTVV.

V gene TRBV5-1 combines with J gene TRBJ2-7; 7 nucleotides agree with TRBD1. The germline gives CDR1 SGHRS, CDR2 YFSETQ. The CDR3 loop spans 16 amino acids. The J segment lost 2 bases and the V segment lost 0 bases, leaving 8 bases of the junction unmatched. The CDR3 is CASSLVLRDRTYEQYF. In DNA form, the CDR3 reads TGCGCCAGCAGCTTGGTTCTTCGGGACAGAACCTACGAGCAGTACTTC.

The chain combines TRBV6-6 with TRBJ2-3; D is possibly TRBD1 (5 bases). There are 15 residues in the CDR3. V was pared by 3 bases and J by 2 bases, with 12 bases between. Germline CDR1 is MNHNY and CDR2 is SVGAGI (reference sequence). The CDR3 here is CASSYQQVVTDTQYF. CDR3 sequence (DNA): TGTGCCAGCAGTTATCAACAGGTGGTCACAGATACGCAGTATTTT.

This rearrangement joins TRBV6-1 to TRBJ1-1; D is ambiguous. V shed 8 bases and J shed 2 bases, with 12 bases lying between them. CDR3 size: 13 residues. Per the germline V gene, CDR1 is MNHNS and CDR2 is SASEGT. As DNA, the CDR3 is TGTGCCAGCTACCTTTCAGCAAACACTGAAGCTTTCTTT. Its protein product is CASYLSANTEAFF.

This clone occurred once. The DNA for the CDR3 is TGTGCCAGCAGCTTAGGGGCAGGGGAGCAAGTCTATGGCTACACCTTC. The encoded protein is CASSLGAGEQVYGYTF. J is TRBJ1-2 and V is TRBV7-3; possible D gene TRBD1, 6 bases. The germline gives CDR1 SGHTA, CDR2 FQGTGA. The CDR3 extends over 16 amino acids. Trimming stripped 2 bases from V and 4 bases from J, with 17 bases between.

V and J are TRBV2 and TRBJ1-5, with D possibly TRBD1 on 6 matching bases. V lost 3 bases, J lost 6 bases, and 15 bases lay in between. The CDR3 spans 15 residues. Germline loops: CDR1 SNHLY, CDR2 FYNNEI. The DNA of the CDR3 is TGTGCCAGCAGTGACAAAGGAGGGGGGGGTCAGCCCCAGCATTTT. This codes for CASSDKGGGGQPQHF.

This clone was observed a single time. The V gene is TRBV9, the J gene TRBJ1-3, with D unresolved. Germline CDR1 and CDR2: SGDLS and YYNGEE. This CDR3 has 18 amino acids. Trimming took off 0 bases at V and 0 bases at J, with 16 bases between the two ends. Here the CDR3 reads CASSVARTVGVSGNTIYF. The CDR3 bases are TGTGCCAGCAGCGTAGCTAGGACTGTGGGTGTCTCTGGAAACACCATATATTTT.

The J gene is TRBJ2-3, the V gene TRBV5-6; D is unresolved. The germline CDR1 and CDR2 sequences are SGHDT and YYEEEE. The CDR3 covers 12 residues. The V end lost 4 bases, the J end lost 0 bases, and 3 bases lay between the germline ends. The CDR3 DNA is TGTGCCAGCAGCGCTAGCACAGATACGCAGTATTTT. It translates to CASSASTDTQYF.

The genes are TRBV7-7 and TRBJ1-6; TRBD1 agrees at 7 bases. Germline V gene data show CDR1 as SSHAT and CDR2 as FNYEAQ (reference sequence). V dropped 1 base and J dropped 8; count of bases not matched to a gene: 8. The CDR3 sequence is 16 residues long. The CDR3 sequence is CASSLERGGGDSPLHF. The CDR3 nucleotides are TGTGCCAGCAGCTTAGAGCGCGGAGGGGGCGATTCACCCCTCCACTTT.

The chain carries TRBV6-5 and TRBJ2-5; D gene ambiguous. The germline V and J ends were trimmed by 2 bases and 7 bases, with 11 bases remaining between them. This CDR3 has 13 amino acids. From germline, CDR1 is MNHEY and CDR2 SVGAGI. CDR3 amino acids: CASSYKHAGTQYF. In DNA form, the CDR3 reads TGTGCCAGCAGTTACAAACACGCCGGGACCCAGTACTTC.

The rearrangement joins TRBV7-2 to TRBJ1-5, with 7 bases lining up with TRBD1. The J segment lost 7 bases and the V segment lost 6 bases, leaving 9 bases of the junction unmatched. The CDR3 sequence is 14 residues long. Germline loops: CDR1 SGHTA, CDR2 FQGNSA. The DNA for the CDR3 is TGTGCCAGCAGTGTGGACAGGCAAAAGCAGCCCCAGCATTTT. Encoded protein: CASSVDRQKQPQHF.

The chain uses TRBV27 and TRBJ1-2, with TRBD1 matching over 7 bases. There are 17 residues in the CDR3. Germline lookup yields CDR1 MNHEY and CDR2 SMNVEV (reference sequence). Trimming took 5 bases from V and 0 from J; bases not matched to a gene: 12. The CDR3 DNA reads as TGTGCCAGCAGTCCGGGGACAGCCCGAATAGCTAACTATGGCTACACCTTC. It yields the protein CASSPGTARIANYGYTF.

The chain joins TRBV7-9 to TRBJ2-3; TRBD1 agrees at 7 bases. Trimming at V came to 3 bases and at J to 7 bases, leaving 7 bases not matched to a gene. CDR1 is SEHNR and CDR2 is FQNEAQ in the germline V gene (reference sequence). CDR3 size: 14 residues. The CDR3: CASSFRQGIHTQYF. The CDR3 DNA follows: TGTGCCAGCAGCTTTAGACAGGGAATTCATACGCAGTATTTT.

The rearrangement joins TRBV9 to TRBJ1-2; no clear D. Germline V gene lookup returns CDR1 SGDLS and CDR2 YYNGEE. Trimming removed 0 bases at V and 0 bases at J, with 9 bases between. The CDR3 is 15 amino acids. As DNA, the CDR3 is TGTGCCAGCAGCGTAGGCGGCAGCGCTAACTATGGCTACACCTTC. The encoded protein is CASSVGGSANYGYTF. Using reference TRBV9 and TRBJ1-2 for the parts outside the CDR3, the full variable domain is DSGVTQTPKHLITATGQRVTLRCSPRSGDLSVYWYQQSLDQGLQFLIQYYNGEERAKGNILERFSAQQFPDLHSELNLSSLELGDSALYFCASSVGGSANYGYTFGSGTRLTVV.

The chain has TRBV5-1 and TRBJ2-5; no reliable D call. V lost 0 bases to trimming and J lost 4 bases, with 10 bases between them. Germline lookup yields CDR1 SGHRS and CDR2 YFSETQ. The CDR3 runs to 14 residues. This chain's CDR3 is CASSLGTAGETQYF. CDR3 coding DNA: TGCGCCAGCAGCTTGGGGACGGCCGGAGAGACCCAGTACTTC. The variable domain in full, completed from reference TRBV5-1 and TRBJ2-5, reads KAGVTQTPRYLIKTRGQQVTLSCSPISGHRSVSWYQQTPGQGLQFLFEYFSETQRNKGNFPGRFSGRQFSNSRSEMNVSTLELGDSALYLCASSLGTAGETQYFGPGTRLLVL.

The V and J genes are TRBV7-6 and TRBJ2-2; D might be TRBD1 or TRBD2, each matching 6 bases. Germline values: CDR1 SGHVS, CDR2 FNYEAQ. Trimming took 5 bases from V and 3 from J, leaving 13 bases between them. The CDR3 sequence is 15 residues long. The CDR3 loop reads CASSAAGQYTGELFF. CDR3 in DNA: TGTGCCAGCAGCGCCGCGGGACAATACACCGGGGAGCTGTTTTTT.

This clone was counted only a few times. The rearrangement links TRBV2 to TRBJ1-5; 7 nucleotides match TRBD1. Germline V lookup: CDR1 SNHLY, CDR2 FYNNEI. This CDR3 is built from 14 residues. The J segment lost 7 bases and the V segment lost 6 bases, leaving 9 bases of the junction unmatched. The CDR3 nucleotides read TGTGCCAGCAGGGCCGACAGGGAAGGACAGCCCCAGCATTTT. This translates into CASRADREGQPQHF. Together with reference TRBV2 and TRBJ1-5, the CDR3 gives the full variable domain: EPEVTQTPSHQVTQMGQEVILRCVPISNHLYFYWYRQILGQKVEFLVSFYNNEISEKSEIFDDQFSVERPDGSNFTLKIRSTKLEDSAMYFCASRADREGQPQHFGDGTRLSIL.

This chain joins TRBV5-6 and TRBJ1-2; 9 positions agree with TRBD1. The CDR3 length is 15 residues. Germline lookup yields CDR1 SGHDT and CDR2 YYEEEE. The junction had 4 bases not matched to a gene; V was cut back by 4 bases and J by 0 bases. CDR3 coding DNA: TGTGCCAGCAGCCGGGACAGGGTCCCTAACTATGGCTACACCTTC. Amino acids: CASSRDRVPNYGYTF.

The V call is TRBV27, the J call TRBJ1-4; D perhaps matches TRBD1 (6 bases). V dropped 5 bases and J dropped 8 bases, with 15 bases sitting between them. Germline assignment: CDR1 MNHEY and CDR2 SMNVEV (reference sequence). The CDR3 loop spans 14 amino acids. CDR3 in DNA: TGTGCCAGCAGTCGAGGGGGTAGCAGGGAAAAACTGTTTTTT. This translates into CASSRGGSREKLFF.

The chain joins TRBV7-9 to TRBJ1-3, with D possibly matching TRBD1 (5 bases). The germline V gene has CDR1 SEHNR and CDR2 FQNEAQ (reference sequence). This CDR3 has 15 residues. The ends were cut back, 5 bases at V and 4 bases at J, with 15 bases in the middle. CDR3 in amino acids: CASSPAGRYGNTIYF. In DNA, the CDR3 is TGTGCCAGCAGCCCCGCAGGGCGTTACGGAAACACCATATATTTT.